This T cell receptor beta chain was identified in a study of CD8+ T cells in alopecia areata. Whole-study context: Skin-grafted roughly 7-11-week-old female C3H/HeJ mice received tissue from roughly 6-12-month-old C3H/HeJ donors with spontaneous alopecia.

Sequencing relied on a cDNA template that was reverse transcribed from extracted RNA. Clones were read by immunoSEQ multiplex PCR, and TCRdb kept only the in-frame ones, dropping some. This table holds 9,800 or so clones with no singletons; the top ten claim under 20%. Germline CDR1 is MNHDT and CDR2 is YYDKIL. V shed 6 bases and J 0 bases; nucleotides not matched to a gene: 2. The CDR3 is 15 amino acids. In its sample, this clone ranks as medium-sized. What it binds is unknown. The genes and germline here are from mouse. The CDR3 end is not reached by the read, which stops 4 residues before it; the germline J gene fills it in. Markers used for sorting pooled cutaneous lymph node cells were CD4, CD8alpha, NKG2D, NKG2ACE and others. Study-wide findings and caveats: Lesional scalp, especially alopecia totalis/universalis, showed higher clonality than normal scalp.

The sequencing input was CD8+ T cells sorted from a lymph node. The chain is built from TRBV17 and TRBJ2-2; 9 bases map to TRBD1. This TCR derives from a C3H/HeJ mouse with alopecia areata. For this mouse line, the MHC haplotype is H2-k. CDR3 DNA, as far as it was read: TGTGCTAGCAGCAGACAGGGGGCAAACACCGGG. This encodes CASSRQGANTG. The entire CDR3 protein reads CASSRQGANTGQLYF.